The sequence of this T cell receptor beta chain was determined in a study of T cell changes during pregnancy in multiple sclerosis. The length of the CDR3 is 16 residues. Germline lookup yields CDR1 SEHNR and CDR2 FQNEAQ (reference sequence). The germline V and J ends were trimmed by 1 base and 0 bases, with 9 bases remaining between them. This table comes from immunoSEQ multiplex PCR, and its TCRdb copy is limited to in-frame clones, with some not included. The sample lists over 50,000 clones, roughly nine tenths seen once, with 0.35% to 0.45% in the top ten. V is TRBV7-9 and J is TRBJ1-4, with TRBD1 as a possible D gene (5 bases). The sequences come from CD4+ T cells from peripheral blood mononuclear cells, collected in the third trimester of pregnancy. The receptor comes from a female donor with multiple sclerosis, enrolled in a pregnancy study. The chain's CDR3 is CASSLGTRSTNEKLFF. The CDR3 region has the DNA TGTGCCAGCAGCTTAGGGACACGATCAACTAATGAAAAACTGTTTTTT.